This T cell receptor (beta chain) was documented in a study of blood T cell repertoires in COVID-19. Study-level background: COVID-19 samples collected from the United States, Italy and Spain covered acute and convalescent phases. In each case, the material was cDNA or gDNA derived from T cells, B-cell-depleted T cells, or PBMCs.

This clone was picked up a small number of times. How the authors handled the data: The authors estimated nucleated cell counts from reference gene primer amplification. Using immunoSEQ multiplex PCR, the repertoire was profiled, and TCRdb retains in-frame clones only, with some absent. That table supplies the V and J calls and clone size; D and trimming were determined from the DNA. Of about 260,000 clones in the sample, about nine tenths were seen once. After removal of 6 bases from V and 4 bases from J, the junction contained 5 bases not matched to a gene. Germline loops: CDR1 LNHDA, CDR2 SQIVND (reference sequence). There are 16 residues in the CDR3.

The clonotype originates from a woman aged 50 to 65 who had recovered from COVID-19. The sequencing input was peripheral blood. The V call is TRBV19, the J call TRBJ2-3; 15 nucleotides agree with TRBD2. The CDR3 loop is CASRSGLAGGSDTQYF. The CDR3, as DNA: TGTGCCAGTAGAAGCGGACTAGCGGGGGGGTCAGATACGCAGTATTTT.